This T cell receptor (beta chain) was sequenced in a study of Graves' ophthalmopathy and Graves' hyperthyroidism. As for the study in general: No treatment had been given when peripheral blood was collected at initial diagnosis.

This clonotype was seen many times. What it binds is unknown. Whole-study results and caveats: Most expanded clonotypes from thyroid (those above 0.001 frequency) were also found in blood.

Using RNA transcripts, the TCR beta CDR3 regions were amplified. First-round RT-PCR employed HTBI primers, with a second-round multiplex PCR after it. In TCRdb, the multiplex PCR reads were re-called with MiXCR into one record per CDR3 protein. The sample records approximately 160,000 distinct CDR3 sequences, around 39% being singletons. The germline V and J ends were trimmed by 3 bases and 0 bases, with 12 bases remaining between them. Looked up from germline, CDR1 is SGHAT and CDR2 is FQNNGV. There are 16 residues in the CDR3. All donors with ophthalmopathy were recorded as having moderate-to-severe activity, CAS ≥3, NOSPECS ≥4 and a duration under 3 months. Uncontrolled infections, pregnancy, lactation or other autoimmune diseases led to patient exclusion.

The origin of this receptor is a young man with Graves' ophthalmopathy. The chain recombines TRBV11-2 with TRBJ1-3; no reliable D call. Sequenced material: peripheral blood. The CDR3 loop reads CASSFTNWYSGNTIYF. In DNA form, the CDR3 reads TGTGCCAGCAGCTTCACAAACTGGTACTCTGGAAACACCATATATTTT. The variable domain in full, completed from reference TRBV11-2 and TRBJ1-3, reads EAGVAQSPRYKIIEKRQSVAFWCNPISGHATLYWYQQILGQGPKLLIQFQNNGVVDDSQLPKDRFSAERLKGVDSTLKIQPAKLEDSAVYLCASSFTNWYSGNTIYFGEGSWLTVV.